These 23 T cell receptor beta chains share one sample of origin, sequenced in a study of CD8 T cells in Susac syndrome. With random hexamers, roughly 0.5 to 1 ug RNA was reverse transcribed. TCRdb reprocessed the immunoSEQ multiplex PCR reads with MiXCR, giving one entry per CDR3 protein. This table has 210,000 or so distinct CDR3 sequences, about 94% appearing once. Sequenced material: CD4+ T cells from PBMCs. These receptors all stem from a human donor with Susac syndrome.

This chain uses TRBV12-3 or TRBV12-4 with TRBJ1-1; D call uncertain. V shed 0 bases and J shed 4 bases, with 9 bases lying between them. The CDR3 contains 14 residues. CDR3 DNA: TGTGCCAGCAGTTTAGCAGGAATGAGCACTGAAGCTTTCTTT. It is translated as CASSLAGMSTEAFF.

This clonotype was detected a few times. In DNA, the CDR3 is TGCAGCGTTTCGGTCGGAGGGAACACTGAAGCTTTCTTT. Translated, it gives CSVSVGGNTEAFF. The chain combines TRBV29-1 with TRBJ1-1, with D hard to call. Trimming pared 5 bases from V and 1 base from J, leaving 11 bases between. Germline loops: CDR1 SQVTM, CDR2 ANQGSEA. The CDR3 covers 13 residues.

There are a few counts of this clonotype. The chain is built from TRBV10-2 and TRBJ2-7; D is ambiguous. Trimming pared 7 bases from V and 1 base from J, leaving 8 bases between. The CDR3 covers 12 residues. Germline CDR1 WSHSY, CDR2 SAAADI. CDR3 protein: CASIGRSYEQYF. CDR3 nucleotide sequence: TGCGCCAGCATCGGCAGATCCTACGAGCAGTACTTC.

The rearrangement links TRBV3-1 to TRBJ2-1; 9 nucleotides match TRBD2. Per the germline V gene, CDR1 is LGHDT and CDR2 is YNNKEL (reference sequence). J gave up 12 bases and V 0 bases, and 6 bases lay outside the gene matches. The CDR3 runs 14 residues. The CDR3 sequence is CASSQDGLLAGQFF. CDR3 sequence (DNA): TGTGCCAGCAGCCAAGACGGGCTACTAGCGGGGCAGTTCTTC.

This chain connects TRBV28 to TRBJ1-6; D call uncertain. This CDR3 has 12 amino acids. Germline V lookup: CDR1 MDHEN, CDR2 SYDVKM. V was pared by 7 bases and J by 11 bases, with 12 bases between. The CDR3 DNA reads as TGTGCCAGCACCCAAGGAGCTGCACCCCTCCACTTT. Translation gives CASTQGAAPLHF.

This clonotype occurred a few times. The chain couples TRBV7-9 to TRBJ2-3; D ambiguous. From germline, CDR1 is SEHNR and CDR2 FQNEAQ (reference sequence). V gave up 3 bases and J gave up 5 bases, with 3 bases separating them. CDR3 length: 11 amino acids. For the CDR3, the DNA is TGTGCCAGCAGCTTTGGAGATACGCAGTATTTT. Translation: CASSFGDTQYF.

This chain connects TRBV19 to TRBJ2-5; the D is unclear. Deletions cut 6 bases from V and 3 bases from J, with 17 bases between. Per germline, CDR1 LNHDA and CDR2 SQIVND (reference sequence). The CDR3 is 15 residues long. CDR3 nucleotides: TGTGCCAGTAGCAATCCGGGCCCCCGAGAAGAGACCCAGTACTTC. It codes for CASSNPGPREETQYF.

The chain couples TRBV9 to TRBJ2-7; D call uncertain. The germline V gene has CDR1 SGDLS and CDR2 YYNGEE. Trimming removed 0 bases from V and 0 bases from J, with 7 bases in between. The CDR3 length is 14 residues. Written as DNA, the CDR3 is TGTGCCAGCAGCGTAGGGCCTTACTCCTACGAGCAGTACTTC. It is translated as CASSVGPYSYEQYF.

V is TRBV20-1 and J is TRBJ2-3, with a tentative D call TRBD1 (5 bases). The V gene lost 3 bases and the J gene lost 2 bases, with 9 bases spanning the gap. Looked up from germline, CDR1 is DFQATT and CDR2 is SNEGSKA (reference sequence). The CDR3 runs to 13 residues. CDR3 loop: CSARKTDTDTQYF. The CDR3 DNA is TGCAGTGCTAGGAAGACAGACACAGATACGCAGTATTTT.

The V gene is TRBV19, the J gene TRBJ1-3; 7 bases fit TRBD1. The length of the CDR3 is 14 residues. From germline, CDR1 is LNHDA and CDR2 SQIVND (reference sequence). The trim removed 3 bases at V and 5 bases at J, leaving 4 bases unmatched. The CDR3 protein is CASSIRDRRNTIYF. The CDR3 DNA reads TGTGCCAGTAGTATCCGGGACAGAAGAAACACCATATATTTT.

In this sample, this clonotype turned up once. This chain uses TRBV28 with TRBJ1-2; TRBD1 matches 8 bases. This CDR3 region has 15 residues. Per germline, CDR1 MDHEN and CDR2 SYDVKM. Trimming removed 6 bases from V and 7 bases from J; junction bases left unmatched: 13. CDR3 amino acids: CASRSQGARVFGYTF. In DNA, the CDR3 is TGTGCCAGCAGATCCCAGGGGGCGAGGGTTTTTGGCTACACCTTC.

This chain connects TRBV29-1 to TRBJ1-5; D perhaps matches TRBD1 (6 bases). Germline CDR1 is SQVTM and CDR2 is ANQGSEA. Trimming took 6 bases from V and 1 from J, leaving 16 bases between them. This CDR3 is built from 15 residues. The CDR3 sequence is CSVLEVQGSNQPQHF. The CDR3 DNA reads TGCAGCGTGCTCGAAGTACAGGGAAGCAATCAGCCCCAGCATTTT.

The J gene is TRBJ2-5, the V gene TRBV5-1, with 10 bases aligning to TRBD2. V lost 4 bases, J lost 1 base, and 10 bases stayed unmatched. The CDR3 consists of 17 residues. Germline V gene lookup returns CDR1 SGHRS and CDR2 YFSETQ. CDR3 sequence (DNA): TGCGCCAGCAGCATCGGCAGCGGGAGGGGTGGCCAAGAGACCCAGTACTTC. Its protein product is CASSIGSGRGGQETQYF.

V and J are TRBV5-4 and TRBJ1-2; D might be TRBD1 (5 bases). The V gene lost 3 bases and the J gene lost 0 bases, with 21 bases spanning the gap. The CDR3 spans 18 residues. The germline V gene encodes CDR1 SGHNT and CDR2 YYREEE (reference sequence). The DNA of the CDR3 is TGTGCCAGCAGCTCCGGACCCCCGGGGCGCACCTCTAACTATGGCTACACCTTC. It codes for CASSSGPPGRTSNYGYTF.

This chain joins TRBV2 and TRBJ2-3, with D tentatively TRBD1 (6 bases). The V gene's germline CDR1 is SNHLY and CDR2 FYNNEI. The V end was cut by 6 bases, the J end by 5 bases, with 9 bases between. The CDR3 is 12 residues long. CDR3 bases: TGTGCCAGCAGGGCAGGGGAAGATACGCAGTATTTT. Translated, it gives CASRAGEDTQYF.

The J gene is TRBJ1-2, the V gene TRBV5-1; 9 nucleotides line up with TRBD1. J was trimmed by 6 bases and V by 0 bases; bases with no gene match: 3. The CDR3 length is 14 residues. Germline loops: CDR1 SGHRS, CDR2 YFSETQ. The CDR3 bases are TGCGCCAGCAGCTTGGCCGGACAGGGGAATGGCTACACCTTC. It is translated as CASSLAGQGNGYTF.

V usage is TRBV11-1 and J usage is TRBJ2-2; no definite D call. Deletions cut 6 bases from V and 7 bases from J, with 6 bases between. The CDR3 extends over 11 amino acids. Germline-derived CDR1 and CDR2 are SGHAT and FQDESV (reference sequence). The CDR3 sequence: CASRGLGELFF. In nucleotides, the CDR3 is TGTGCCAGCAGAGGCCTCGGGGAGCTGTTTTTT.

V and J are TRBV7-3 and TRBJ2-1; a weak D match, TRBD2 (6 bases). With 5 bases removed from V and 10 bases from J, the gap between germline ends came to 12 bases. Germline CDR1 reads SGHTA; CDR2 reads FQGTGA. CDR3 length: 12 residues. Here the CDR3 reads CASSPQAGEQFF. CDR3 in DNA: TGTGCCAGCAGCCCCCAGGCGGGGGAGCAGTTCTTC.

The J gene is TRBJ2-1, the V gene TRBV5-5, with D tentatively TRBD1 or TRBD2 (5 bases each). V gave up 4 bases and J gave up 5 bases, with 10 bases separating them. Germline CDR1 SGHKS, CDR2 YYEKEE (reference sequence). This CDR3 comprises 13 residues. CDR3 nucleotides: TGTGCCAGCAGCCCGGGACCCCACAATGAGCAGTTCTTC. Translating it yields CASSPGPHNEQFF.

This chain links TRBV24-1 with TRBJ2-7, with TRBD1 matching over 9 bases. V shed 10 bases and J 4 bases; nucleotides not matched to a gene: 7. CDR3 length: 13 residues. Germline V lookup: CDR1 KGHDR, CDR2 SFDVKD. The CDR3 sequence is CATLGTGRYEQYF. CDR3 DNA sequence: TGTGCCACGCTCGGGACAGGGCGATACGAGCAGTACTTC.

This clonotype has a single count. The chain has TRBV6-5 and TRBJ1-1; 12 bases match TRBD1. CDR3 length equals 17 residues. The V gene end was trimmed by 2 bases and the J gene end by 3 bases; junction bases not matched to a gene: 7. Germline assignment: CDR1 MNHEY and CDR2 SVGAGI. The DNA of the CDR3 is TGTGCCAGCAGTTACACCTCGGGACAGGGGGCGGACACTGAAGCTTTCTTT. This codes for CASSYTSGQGADTEAFF.

This chain links TRBV10-3 with TRBJ2-6; possible D gene TRBD1, 5 bases. V lost 2 bases and J lost 1, with 18 bases in between. The CDR3 runs to 19 residues. Germline V gene sequence: CDR1 ENHRY, CDR2 SYGVKD. The CDR3 loop reads CAISEERQILPSGANVLTF. DNA of the CDR3: TGTGCCATCAGTGAGGAGAGACAGATCCTTCCTTCTGGGGCCAACGTCCTGACTTTC.

The chain couples TRBV3-1 to TRBJ2-7, with D perhaps assigned TRBD1 or TRBD2 (5 bases each). Germline CDR1 is LGHDT and CDR2 is YNNKEL (reference sequence). The CDR3 length is 14 residues. V lost 4 bases and J 0 bases, leaving 10 bases between the germline ends. Here the CDR3 DNA reads TGTGCCAGCAGCCCGGGACCCAACTCCTACGAGCAGTACTTC. The encoded protein is CASSPGPNSYEQYF.